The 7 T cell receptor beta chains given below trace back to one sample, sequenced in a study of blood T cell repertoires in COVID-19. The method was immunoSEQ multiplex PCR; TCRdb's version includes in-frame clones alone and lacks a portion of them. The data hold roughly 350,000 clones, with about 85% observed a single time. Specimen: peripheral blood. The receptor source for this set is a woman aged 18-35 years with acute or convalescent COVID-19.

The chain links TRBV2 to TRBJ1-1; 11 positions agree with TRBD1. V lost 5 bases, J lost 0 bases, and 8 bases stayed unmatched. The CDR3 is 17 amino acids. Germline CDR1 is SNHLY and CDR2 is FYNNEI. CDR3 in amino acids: CASSYPGTGGLNTEAFF. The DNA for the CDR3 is TGTGCCAGCAGTTACCCCGGGACAGGGGGGTTGAACACTGAAGCTTTCTTT.

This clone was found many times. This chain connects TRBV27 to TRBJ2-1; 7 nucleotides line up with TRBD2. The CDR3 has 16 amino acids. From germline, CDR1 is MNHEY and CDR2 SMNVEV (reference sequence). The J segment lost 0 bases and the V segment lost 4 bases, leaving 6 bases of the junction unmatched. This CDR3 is CASSSLQRGSYNEQFF. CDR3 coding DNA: TGTGCCAGCAGTTCCCTCCAGCGGGGCTCCTACAATGAGCAGTTCTTC.

This CDR3 reads CASSSLWRDNSPLHF. The CDR3 DNA follows: TGCGCCAGCAGCTCCCTTTGGAGAGACAATTCACCCCTCCACTTT. The chain combines TRBV5-1 with TRBJ1-6; unclear D gene. Trimming pared 3 bases from V and 7 bases from J, leaving 14 bases between. The CDR3 is made up of 15 amino acids. Germline values: CDR1 SGHRS, CDR2 YFSETQ.

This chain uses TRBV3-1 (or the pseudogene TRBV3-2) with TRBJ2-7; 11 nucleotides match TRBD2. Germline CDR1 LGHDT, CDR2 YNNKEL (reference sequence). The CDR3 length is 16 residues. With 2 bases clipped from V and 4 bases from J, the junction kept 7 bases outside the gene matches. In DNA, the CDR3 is TGTGCCAGCAGCCAAAATAGCGGGAGGGCCCATTACGAGCAGTACTTC. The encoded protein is CASSQNSGRAHYEQYF.

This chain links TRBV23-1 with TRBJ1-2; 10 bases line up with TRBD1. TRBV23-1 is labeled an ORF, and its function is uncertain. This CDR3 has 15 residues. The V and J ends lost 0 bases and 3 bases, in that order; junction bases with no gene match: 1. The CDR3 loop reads CASSQSGTGDYGYTF. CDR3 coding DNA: TGCGCCAGCAGTCAATCGGGGACAGGGGACTATGGCTACACCTTC.

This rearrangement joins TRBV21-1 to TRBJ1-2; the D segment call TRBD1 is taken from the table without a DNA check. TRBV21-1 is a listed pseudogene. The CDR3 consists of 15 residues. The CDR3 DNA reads TGTGCCAGCACACTTCCACAGGGGAACTTACATGGCTACACCTTC. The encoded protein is CASTLPQGNLHGYTF.

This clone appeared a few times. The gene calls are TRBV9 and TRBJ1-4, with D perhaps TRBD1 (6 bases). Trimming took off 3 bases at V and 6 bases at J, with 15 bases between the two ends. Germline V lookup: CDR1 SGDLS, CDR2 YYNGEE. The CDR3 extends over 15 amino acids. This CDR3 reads CASSDTGHWDEKLFF. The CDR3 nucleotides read TGTGCCAGCAGCGACACGGGACACTGGGATGAAAAACTGTTTTTT.